This TCR beta chain was documented in a study of long-term antiretroviral therapy in people with HIV. Across the study: Earliest sampling preceded the 2015 immediate-ART recommendation by about a decade. Study observations and caveats: The repertoire was dominated at all time points by clones expanded before ART.

Sequencing used immunoSEQ v3.0 at survey level. TCRdb's copy holds only in-frame clones and misses some; the assay was immunoSEQ multiplex PCR. The table has 16,000 or so clones, under 80% seen once. A remark on this clone: As yet, its antigen is unknown.

From germline, CDR1 is SNHLY and CDR2 FYNNEI. CDR3 length: 14 residues. Trimming took off 6 bases at V and 2 bases at J, with 13 bases between the two ends. This chain joins TRBV2 and TRBJ2-5; maybe TRBD2 (6 bases). This material consisted of unsorted PBMCs, taken less than 2.2 years before starting antiretroviral therapy. The sequence derives from a man aged 30 to 39 with HIV. This CDR3 reads CASRGGVGQETQYF. CDR3 coding DNA: TGTGCCAGCAGGGGCGGGGTAGGGCAAGAGACCCAGTACTTC.